This T cell receptor beta chain derives from a study of CD8 T cells in Susac syndrome. Germline lookup yields CDR1 SGHTA and CDR2 FQGNSA. There are 14 residues in the CDR3. Trimming took 3 bases from V and 1 from J, leaving 10 bases between them. An amount of RNA that ranged from 0.5 to 1 ug was reverse transcribed with random hexamers. TCRdb ran MiXCR on the immunoSEQ multiplex PCR reads and lists one entry per CDR3 protein. Of some 170,000 distinct CDR3 sequences in the sample, about 95% are singletons; the top ten hold 0.085% to 0.13%. The CD8+ and CD4+ T cells were isolated magnetically using a negative isolation approach, whereas the TEMRA cells were enriched by FACS.

The sequence came from a human donor in good health. The sequencing sample was made of CD4+ T cells from PBMCs. The chain uses TRBV7-2 and TRBJ2-7; the D gene is possibly TRBD1 (5 bases). The CDR3 reads CASSFDRASYEQYF. In nucleotides, the CDR3 is TGTGCCAGCAGCTTCGACAGAGCTTCCTACGAGCAGTACTTC.